This TCR beta chain was recovered during a study of radiotherapy plus CTLA-4 blockade in lung cancer. A word on this clone: Its antigen is not known. Sequence at one end of the junction differs from germline and may be a read error.

Clones were read by immunoSEQ multiplex PCR, and TCRdb kept only the in-frame ones, dropping some. The sample holds more than 75,000 clones; around 80% are singletons and the top ten take about 26%. Study results and caveats: Blood-borne expansion of tumor-derived TCR clones followed radiotherapy plus ipilimumab. With interferon-beta, early dynamics of blood T cell clones were reported to best predict response.

The TCR originated in a human donor with non-small cell lung cancer that progressed on radiotherapy plus ipilimumab. The source material was peripheral blood, sampled from a patient treated with radiotherapy plus ipilimumab.

The CDR3 nucleotides are TGTGCTAGCAGCTTAGTCGGCGGGAGCGGGTACACCGGGGAGCTGTTTTTT. Translation gives CASSLVGGSGYTGELFF. The chain recombines TRBV7-7 with TRBJ2-2, with 7 bases identical to TRBD2. The length of the CDR3 is 17 residues. Germline V gene data show CDR1 as SSHAT and CDR2 as FNYEAQ (reference sequence).